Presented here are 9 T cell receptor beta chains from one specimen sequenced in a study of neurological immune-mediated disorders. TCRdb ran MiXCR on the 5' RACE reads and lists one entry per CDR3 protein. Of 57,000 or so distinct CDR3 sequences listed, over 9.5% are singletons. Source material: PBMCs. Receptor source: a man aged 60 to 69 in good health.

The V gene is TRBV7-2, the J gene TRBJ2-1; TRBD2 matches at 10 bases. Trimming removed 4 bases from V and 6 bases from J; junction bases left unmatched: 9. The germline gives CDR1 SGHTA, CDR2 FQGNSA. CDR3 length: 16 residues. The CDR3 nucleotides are TGTGCCAGCAGCTGGCCTAGCGGGGGCCTCGGCAATGAGCAGTTCTTC. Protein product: CASSWPSGGLGNEQFF.

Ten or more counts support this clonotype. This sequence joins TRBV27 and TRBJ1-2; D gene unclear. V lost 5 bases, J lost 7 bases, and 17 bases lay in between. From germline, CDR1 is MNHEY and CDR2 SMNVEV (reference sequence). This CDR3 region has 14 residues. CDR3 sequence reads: CASSPRAGSSGYTF. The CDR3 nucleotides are TGTGCCAGCAGTCCCCGAGCGGGGTCGAGTGGCTACACCTTC.

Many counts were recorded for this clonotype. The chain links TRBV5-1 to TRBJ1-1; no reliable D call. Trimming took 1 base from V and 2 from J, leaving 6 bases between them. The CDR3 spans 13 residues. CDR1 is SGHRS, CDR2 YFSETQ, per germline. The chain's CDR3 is CASSLSRNTEAFF. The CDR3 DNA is TGCGCCAGCAGCTTGAGCAGAAACACTGAAGCTTTCTTT.

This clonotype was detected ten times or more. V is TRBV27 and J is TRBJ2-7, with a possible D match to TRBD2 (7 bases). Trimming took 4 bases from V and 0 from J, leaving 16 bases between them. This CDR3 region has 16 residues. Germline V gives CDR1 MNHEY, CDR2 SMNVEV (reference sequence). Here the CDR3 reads CASSSKGGGLSYEQYF. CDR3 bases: TGTGCCAGCAGTTCGAAGGGGGGGGGTCTCTCCTACGAGCAGTACTTC.

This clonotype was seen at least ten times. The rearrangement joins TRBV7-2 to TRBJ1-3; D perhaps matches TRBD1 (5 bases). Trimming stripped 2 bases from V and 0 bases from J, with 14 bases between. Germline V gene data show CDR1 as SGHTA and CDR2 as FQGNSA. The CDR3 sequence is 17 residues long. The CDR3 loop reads CASSLYPGRPSGNTIYF. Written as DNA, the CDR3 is TGTGCCAGCAGCTTATACCCAGGGAGACCCTCTGGAAACACCATATATTTT.

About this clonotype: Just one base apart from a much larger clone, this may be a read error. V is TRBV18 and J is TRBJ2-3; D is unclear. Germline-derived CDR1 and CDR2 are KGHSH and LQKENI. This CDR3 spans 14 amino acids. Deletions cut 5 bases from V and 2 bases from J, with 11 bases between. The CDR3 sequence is CASSKIGDTDTQYF. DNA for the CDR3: TGTGCCAGCTCAAAAATTGGGGACACAGATACGCAGTATTTT.

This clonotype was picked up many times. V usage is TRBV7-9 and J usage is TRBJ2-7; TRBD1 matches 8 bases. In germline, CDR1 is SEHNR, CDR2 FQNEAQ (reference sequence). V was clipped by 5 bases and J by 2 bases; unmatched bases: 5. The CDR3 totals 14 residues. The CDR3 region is CASSPWTGPYEQYF. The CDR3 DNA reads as TGTGCCAGCAGCCCCTGGACAGGGCCCTACGAGCAGTACTTC.

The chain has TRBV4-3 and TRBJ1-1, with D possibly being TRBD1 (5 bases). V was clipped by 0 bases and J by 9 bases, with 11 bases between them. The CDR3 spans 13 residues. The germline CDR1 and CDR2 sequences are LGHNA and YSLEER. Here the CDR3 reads CASSQEGEGKAFF. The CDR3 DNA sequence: TGCGCCAGCAGCCAAGAGGGGGAGGGAAAAGCTTTCTTT.

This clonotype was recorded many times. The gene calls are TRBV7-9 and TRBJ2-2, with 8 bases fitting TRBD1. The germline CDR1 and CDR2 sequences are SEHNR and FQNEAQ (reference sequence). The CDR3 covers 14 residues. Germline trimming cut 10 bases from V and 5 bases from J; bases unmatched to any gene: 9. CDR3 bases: TGTGCCACCCGGACAGGGTTCTCAACCGGGGAGCTGTTTTTT. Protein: CATRTGFSTGELFF.